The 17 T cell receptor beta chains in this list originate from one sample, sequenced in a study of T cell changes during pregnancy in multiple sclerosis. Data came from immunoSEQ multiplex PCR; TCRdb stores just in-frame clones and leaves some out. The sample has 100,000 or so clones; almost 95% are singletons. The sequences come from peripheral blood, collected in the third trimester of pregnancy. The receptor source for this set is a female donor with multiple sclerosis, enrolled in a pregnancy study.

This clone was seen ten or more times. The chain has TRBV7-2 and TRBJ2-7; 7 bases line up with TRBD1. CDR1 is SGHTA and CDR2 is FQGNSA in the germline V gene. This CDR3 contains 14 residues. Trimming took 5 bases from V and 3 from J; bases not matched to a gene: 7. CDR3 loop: CASSATGSFYEQYF. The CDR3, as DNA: TGTGCCAGCAGCGCGACAGGGTCGTTCTACGAGCAGTACTTC.

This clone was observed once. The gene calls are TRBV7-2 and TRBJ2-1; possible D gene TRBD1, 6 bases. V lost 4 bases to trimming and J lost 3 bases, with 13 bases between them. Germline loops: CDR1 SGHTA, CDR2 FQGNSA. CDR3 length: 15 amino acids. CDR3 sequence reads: CASSSRNRVYNEQFF. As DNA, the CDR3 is TGTGCCAGCAGCTCACGAAACAGGGTCTACAATGAGCAGTTCTTC.

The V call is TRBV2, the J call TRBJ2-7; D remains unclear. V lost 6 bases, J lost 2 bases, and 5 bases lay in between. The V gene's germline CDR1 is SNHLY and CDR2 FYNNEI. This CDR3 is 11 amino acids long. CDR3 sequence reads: CASSPTYEQYF. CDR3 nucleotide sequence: TGTGCCAGCAGCCCCACCTACGAGCAGTACTTC.

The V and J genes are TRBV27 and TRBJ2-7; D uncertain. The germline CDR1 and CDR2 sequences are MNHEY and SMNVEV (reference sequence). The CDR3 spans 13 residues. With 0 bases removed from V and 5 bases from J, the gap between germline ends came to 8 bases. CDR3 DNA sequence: TGTGCCAGCAGTTTATCTGTCAGTGACGAGCAGTACTTC. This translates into CASSLSVSDEQYF.

CDR3: CASPGTGGFTEAFF. CDR3 DNA sequence: TGTGCCAGCCCCGGGACAGGGGGCTTCACTGAAGCTTTCTTT. The gene calls are TRBV2 and TRBJ1-1; 12 nucleotides align to TRBD1. From germline, CDR1 is SNHLY and CDR2 FYNNEI. Trimming removed 8 bases from V and 4 bases from J; junction bases left unmatched: 5. CDR3 length equals 14 residues.

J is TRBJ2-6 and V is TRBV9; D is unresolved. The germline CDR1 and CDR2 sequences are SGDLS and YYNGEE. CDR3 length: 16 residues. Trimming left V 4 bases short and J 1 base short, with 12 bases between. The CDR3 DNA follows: TGTGCCAGCAGCTACCGGTGGAGTTCTGGGGCCAACGTCCTGACTTTC. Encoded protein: CASSYRWSSGANVLTF.

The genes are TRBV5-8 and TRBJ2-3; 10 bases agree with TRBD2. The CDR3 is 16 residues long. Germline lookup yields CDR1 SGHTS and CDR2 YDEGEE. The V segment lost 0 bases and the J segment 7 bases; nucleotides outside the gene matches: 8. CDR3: CASSLAASGGPYTQYF. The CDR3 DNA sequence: TGTGCCAGCAGCTTGGCCGCTAGCGGGGGCCCGTATACGCAGTATTTT. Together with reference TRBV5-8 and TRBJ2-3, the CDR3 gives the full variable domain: EAGVTQSPTHLIKTRGQQATLRCSPISGHTSVYWYQQALGLGLQFLLWYDEGEERNRGNFPPRFSGRQFPNYSSELNVNALELEDSALYLCASSLAASGGPYTQYFGPGTRLTVL.

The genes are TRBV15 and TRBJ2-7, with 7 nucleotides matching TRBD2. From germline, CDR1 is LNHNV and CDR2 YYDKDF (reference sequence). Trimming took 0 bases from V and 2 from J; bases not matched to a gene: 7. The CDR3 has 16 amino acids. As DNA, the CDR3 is TGTGCCACCAGCAGAGACGACTCTAGCGGCGCCTACGAGCAGTACTTC. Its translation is CATSRDDSSGAYEQYF.

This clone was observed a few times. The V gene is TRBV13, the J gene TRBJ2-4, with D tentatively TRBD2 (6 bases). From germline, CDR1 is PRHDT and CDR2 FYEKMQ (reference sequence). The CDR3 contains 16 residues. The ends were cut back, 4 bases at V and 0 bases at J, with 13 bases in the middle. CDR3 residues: CASSSAGALAKNIQYF. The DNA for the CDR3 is TGTGCCAGCAGCTCAGCGGGTGCCCTAGCCAAAAACATTCAGTACTTC.

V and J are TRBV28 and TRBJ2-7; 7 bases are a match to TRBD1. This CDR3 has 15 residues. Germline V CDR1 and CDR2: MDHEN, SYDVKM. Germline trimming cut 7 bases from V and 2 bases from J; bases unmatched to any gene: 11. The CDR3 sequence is CASTKIRTGTYEQYF. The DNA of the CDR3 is TGTGCCAGCACCAAAATTCGGACAGGAACCTACGAGCAGTACTTC.

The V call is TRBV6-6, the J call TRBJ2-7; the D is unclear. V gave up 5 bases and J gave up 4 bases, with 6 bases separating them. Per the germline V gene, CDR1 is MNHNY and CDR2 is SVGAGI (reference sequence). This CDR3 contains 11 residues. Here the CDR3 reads CASSILYEQYF. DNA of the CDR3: TGTGCCAGCAGTATTCTTTACGAGCAGTACTTC.

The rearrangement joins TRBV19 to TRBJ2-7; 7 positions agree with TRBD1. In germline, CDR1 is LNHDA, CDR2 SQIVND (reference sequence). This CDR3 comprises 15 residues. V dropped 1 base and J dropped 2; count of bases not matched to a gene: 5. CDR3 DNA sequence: TGTGCCAGTAGTATAGGTGGGACAGAGACCTACGAGCAGTACTTC. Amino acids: CASSIGGTETYEQYF.

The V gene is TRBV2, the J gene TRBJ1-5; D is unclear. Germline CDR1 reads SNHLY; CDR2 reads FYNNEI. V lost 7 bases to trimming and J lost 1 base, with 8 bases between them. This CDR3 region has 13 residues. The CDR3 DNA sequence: TGTGCCAGCATGGGAGGAAGCAATCAGCCCCAGCATTTT. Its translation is CASMGGSNQPQHF.

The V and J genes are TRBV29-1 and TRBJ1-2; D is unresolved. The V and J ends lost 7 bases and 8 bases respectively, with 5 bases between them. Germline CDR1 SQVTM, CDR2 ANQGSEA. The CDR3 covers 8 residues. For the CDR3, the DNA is TGCAGCGGAGGGGGCTACACCTTC. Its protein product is CSGGGYTF.

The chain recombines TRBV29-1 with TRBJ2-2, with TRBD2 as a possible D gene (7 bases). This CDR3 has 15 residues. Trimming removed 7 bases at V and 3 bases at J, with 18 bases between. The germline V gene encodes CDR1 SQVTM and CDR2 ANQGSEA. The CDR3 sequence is CSARTGGLYTGELFF. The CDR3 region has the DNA TGCAGCGCCCGGACGGGGGGCCTATACACCGGGGAGCTGTTTTTT.

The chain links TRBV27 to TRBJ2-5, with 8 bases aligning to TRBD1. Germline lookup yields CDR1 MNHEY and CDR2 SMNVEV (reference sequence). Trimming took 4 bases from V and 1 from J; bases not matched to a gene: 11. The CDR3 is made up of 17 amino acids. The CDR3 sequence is CASSYRGYPKIQETQYF. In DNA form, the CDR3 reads TGTGCCAGCAGTTACAGGGGGTACCCTAAGATCCAAGAGACCCAGTACTTC.

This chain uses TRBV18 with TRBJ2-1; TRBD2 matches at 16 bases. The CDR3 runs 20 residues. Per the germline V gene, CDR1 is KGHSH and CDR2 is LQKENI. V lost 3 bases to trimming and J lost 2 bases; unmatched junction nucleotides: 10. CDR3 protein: CASSPTPGTSGRAPYNEQFF. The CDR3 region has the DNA TGTGCCAGCTCACCGACCCCCGGGACTAGCGGGAGGGCCCCCTACAATGAGCAGTTCTTC.